Given below is one T cell receptor beta chain in context. Its antigen is unknown. No base quality information exists; no much larger clone differs at one position. This sample is part of a study of blood T cell repertoires in COVID-19 (dated by TCRdb to between 2020 and 2021). Background for the entire study: Samples from collaborators originated in the United States, Italy and Spain and spanned both the acute and convalescent phases of COVID-19. The prospective study material was composed of cDNA or gDNA derived from T cells, B-cell-depleted T cells, or PBMCs. The dataset comprised deeply sampled blood TCRbeta repertoires from subjects exposed to, actively infected with, or recovered from COVID-19. A freely available public database, intended as a resource for researchers studying the immune response to SARS-CoV-2, is where the repertoires were released. The samples were drawn from the first 160 participants of the ongoing ImmuneRACE study and from 1,254 subjects provided by 6 global collaborators. The sample metadata nearly always contained a de-identified subject ID, COVID-19 status, age in years and sex. HLA class I and class II types, where available, came from metadata supplied by the sample provider rather than from assay-based typing. Results and caveats for the whole study, not just this receptor: Clinical and demographic metadata were provided uncurated, with the amount varying by source and participant.

The immunoSEQ Assay, a bias-controlled multiplex PCR, was used to amplify TCRbeta CDR3 regions from genomic DNA. For the original study's pipeline: Within the assay, amplification of reference gene primers was used to estimate how many nucleated cells each sample contained. To quantify the absolute abundance of each unique TCRbeta CDR3 rearrangement, sequence reads were collapsed and filtered. For each sample, productive Simpson clonality was calculated by taking the square root of Simpson's diversity index across productive rearrangements. This is the immuneACCESS table as TCRdb keeps it, with only in-frame sequences that have V and J called. A part of the clones is gone; compared with another copy, unresolved V genes explain less than half, and the rest is unexplained. V, J and clone size reflect that table, while D and trimming were determined from the DNA. This sample gives 150,000 to 200,000 clones in total; under 80% of them show up just once. The biggest ten clones account for approximately 2.8% of the sample.

Collaborating institutions collected whole blood in K2EDTA tubes following their own protocols. For TCRbeta analysis, collaborator samples were shipped as frozen whole blood, as isolated PBMCs, or as DNA extracted from either sample type. The sequence was obtained from an older man with acute or convalescent COVID-19. Sequencing used peripheral blood.

The CDR3: CATGRQGADTQYF. At the DNA level, the sequence is TGTGCCACCGGGCGGCAGGGGGCAGATACGCAGTATTTT. The chain couples TRBV24-1 to TRBJ2-3, with 7 bases matching TRBD1. From the cysteine up to the phenylalanine, the CDR3 has a length of 13 residues. Only CDR3 DNA is held: 39 bases, read in frame from base 1. For this chain, trimming is 9 bases at the V end and 4 bases at the J end, and the number of junction bases without a gene match is 6. CDR1 and CDR2, per the germline V gene, are KGHDR and SFDVKD.